One and the same sample provided the 20 T cell receptor beta chains below, sequenced in a study of T cell responses to AZD1222 COVID-19 vaccine. Clones were sequenced by immunoSEQ multiplex PCR, and TCRdb holds only the in-frame ones, with some missing. The table shows about 130,000 clones, with less than 95% occurring only once. The source was peripheral blood, collected on day 0 of MenACWY control vaccination. The receptor set was obtained from an adult in good health.

On this clone itself: Compared with germline, one end of the junction differs, possibly owing to a read error. J is TRBJ1-2 and V is TRBV30, with D possibly matching TRBD1 (6 bases). CDR3 length: 13 amino acids. Germline loops: CDR1 GTSNPN, CDR2 SVGIG (reference sequence). The CDR3 here is CARREGVYYGYTF. CDR3 coding DNA: TGTGCCAGGAGGGAGGGGGTGTACTATGGCTACACCTTC. The full variable domain, completed using reference TRBV30 and TRBJ1-2, is SQTIHQWPATLVQPVGSPLSLECTVEGTSNPNLYWYRQAAGRGLQLLFYSVGIGQISSEVPQNLSASRPQDRQFILSSKKLLLSDSGFYLCARREGVYYGYTFGSGTRLTVV.

This clone was found a few times. V is TRBV14 and J is TRBJ2-3, with TRBD1 matching over 8 bases. V shed 2 bases, J shed 3 bases, and the junction held 4 bases outside the gene matches. Germline values: CDR1 SGHDN, CDR2 FVKESK. The length of the CDR3 is 15 residues. This CDR3 is CASSQRRGQTDTQYF. The CDR3 nucleotides are TGTGCCAGCAGCCAACGCAGGGGGCAGACAGATACGCAGTATTTT.

The chain uses TRBV7-8 and TRBJ1-5, with no clear D. CDR1 is SGHVS and CDR2 is FQNEAQ in the germline V gene. Trimming stripped 1 base from V and 0 bases from J, with 7 bases between. The CDR3 spans 15 residues. CDR3 region: CASSLGENSNQPQHF. CDR3 in DNA: TGTGCCAGCAGCTTAGGAGAAAATAGCAATCAGCCCCAGCATTTT. The full variable domain, rest sourced from reference TRBV7-8 and TRBJ1-5, is GAGVSQSPRYKVAKRGQDVALRCDPISGHVSLFWYQQALGQGPEFLTYFQNEAQLDKSGLPSDRFFAERPEGSVSTLKIQRTQQEDSAVYLCASSLGENSNQPQHFGDGTRLSIL.

CDR3: CASSLSTSGGKETQYF. The CDR3, as DNA: TGCGCCAGCAGCTTGTCTACTAGCGGGGGGAAAGAGACCCAGTACTTC. The V call is TRBV5-1, the J call TRBJ2-5; 12 nucleotides agree with TRBD2. J was trimmed by 3 bases and V by 1 base; bases with no gene match: 4. The germline V gene encodes CDR1 SGHRS and CDR2 YFSETQ. The CDR3 is 16 amino acids.

The chain recombines TRBV11-2 with TRBJ1-2, with D unclear. This CDR3 is built from 14 residues. V dropped 4 bases and J dropped 0 bases, with 9 bases sitting between them. Germline CDR1 reads SGHAT; CDR2 reads FQNNGV. The CDR3 is CASSSPGANYGYTF. DNA of the CDR3: TGTGCCAGCAGCTCCCCGGGAGCTAACTATGGCTACACCTTC.

The gene calls are TRBV4-1 and TRBJ2-2, with D hard to call. This CDR3 is 14 amino acids long. V gave up 3 bases and J gave up 3 bases, with 8 bases separating them. Looked up from germline, CDR1 is MGHRA and CDR2 is YSYEKL. CDR3 coding DNA: TGCGCCAGCAGCCACGCTGTCTACACCGGGGAGCTGTTTTTT. Protein: CASSHAVYTGELFF.

The chain is built from TRBV11-2 and TRBJ1-2, with a weak D call TRBD1 (5 bases). With 1 base removed from V and 7 bases from J, the gap between germline ends came to 7 bases. The CDR3 loop spans 12 amino acids. CDR1 and CDR2 from the germline V gene are SGHAT and FQNNGV. The CDR3 reads CASSLGQTGYTF. As DNA, the CDR3 is TGTGCCAGCAGCTTAGGACAGACTGGCTACACCTTC.

The J gene is TRBJ2-7, the V gene TRBV6-5; 8 bases match TRBD2. The germline V gene encodes CDR1 MNHEY and CDR2 SVGAGI. This CDR3 region has 15 residues. The V and J ends lost 6 bases and 4 bases, in that order; junction bases with no gene match: 11. The CDR3 coding sequence is TGTGCCAGCAGGGCCCGAGCGGGAGATATTTACGAGCAGTACTTC. Its protein product is CASRARAGDIYEQYF.

DNA of the CDR3: TGTGCCAGCAGCTCCCTCGGGACCCCGGGGGAGACCCAGTACTTC. Translation: CASSSLGTPGETQYF. V gene TRBV28 combines with J gene TRBJ2-5; D may correspond to TRBD1 or TRBD2 (5 bases each). Deletions cut 6 bases from V and 5 bases from J, with 19 bases between. The CDR3 runs 15 residues. Germline-derived CDR1 and CDR2 are MDHEN and SYDVKM.

The rearrangement links TRBV7-9 to TRBJ2-3, with TRBD1 matching over 10 bases. J was trimmed by 4 bases and V by 6 bases; bases with no gene match: 13. This CDR3 spans 17 amino acids. Germline loops: CDR1 SEHNR, CDR2 FQNEAQ (reference sequence). The CDR3 nucleotides are TGTGCCAGCAGACTAGTATATGGGACAGGGGTATCAGATACGCAGTATTTT. This codes for CASRLVYGTGVSDTQYF.

The chain employs TRBV19 and TRBJ2-1; D is uncertain. CDR3 length: 16 residues. Trimming removed 1 base from V and 3 bases from J, with 13 bases in between. Germline-derived CDR1 and CDR2 are LNHDA and SQIVND (reference sequence). The CDR3 DNA reads as TGTGCCAGTAGTATAGTGGTAGGGTCCTACTACAATGAGCAGTTCTTC. This encodes CASSIVVGSYYNEQFF.

The chain carries TRBV19 and TRBJ2-1, with D perhaps TRBD2 (6 bases). CDR3 length: 11 residues. V gave up 5 bases and J gave up 8 bases, with 7 bases separating them. CDR1 and CDR2 from the germline V gene are LNHDA and SQIVND (reference sequence). CDR3 region: CASSGRYEQFF. CDR3 in DNA: TGTGCCAGTAGTGGGAGGTATGAGCAGTTCTTC.

The chain has TRBV7-6 and TRBJ1-2; perhaps TRBD1 as D (6 bases). Germline V CDR1 and CDR2: SGHVS, FNYEAQ. V was shortened by 2 bases and J by 0 bases, with 13 bases between the two germline ends. There are 16 residues in the CDR3. The CDR3 is CASSLSDRPTNYGYTF. The CDR3 DNA reads as TGTGCCAGCAGCTTATCGGACAGACCAACTAACTATGGCTACACCTTC.

The DNA for the CDR3 is TGTGCCAGCAGTTTATTAAGACCGGGAACCCGGAGCACAGATACGCAGTATTTT. Its translation: CASSLLRPGTRSTDTQYF. The V and J genes are TRBV27 and TRBJ2-3; tentative D call: TRBD2 (5 bases). Trimming shortened V by 1 base and J by 0 bases, and 17 bases separated the two germline ends. The CDR3 sequence is 18 residues long. In germline, CDR1 is MNHEY, CDR2 SMNVEV (reference sequence).

This clone was found once. The J gene is TRBJ2-5, the V gene TRBV5-1; D gene unclear. CDR3 length equals 14 residues. Per germline, CDR1 SGHRS and CDR2 YFSETQ. Trimming removed 0 bases from V and 1 base from J, with 7 bases in between. The CDR3 DNA is TGCGCCAGCAGCTTGGGGGGAATCCAAGAGACCCAGTACTTC. Protein: CASSLGGIQETQYF.

The chain joins TRBV27 to TRBJ1-5; TRBD1 aligns across 9 bases. Germline V gene sequence: CDR1 MNHEY, CDR2 SMNVEV (reference sequence). The CDR3 is made up of 15 amino acids. The ends lost 6 bases at V and 3 bases at J; junction bases unmatched: 6. CDR3 region: CASRTGTGNNQPQHF. CDR3 DNA sequence: TGTGCCAGCAGGACCGGGACAGGGAACAATCAGCCCCAGCATTTT.

The chain uses TRBV28 and TRBJ2-5, with a tentative D call TRBD1 (5 bases). This CDR3 spans 19 amino acids. Per the germline V gene, CDR1 is MDHEN and CDR2 is SYDVKM. Trimming took 1 base from V and 5 from J, leaving 26 bases between them. In nucleotides, the CDR3 is TGTGCCAGCAGTTTATCCAAAGGCTTCGAACAGGCCTCCAGTGAGACCCAGTACTTC. Translated: CASSLSKGFEQASSETQYF.

This rearrangement joins TRBV2 to TRBJ2-1, with TRBD2 identical over 13 bases. CDR1 is SNHLY and CDR2 is FYNNEI in the germline V gene. CDR3 length: 18 residues. V lost 2 bases and J lost 5; bases outside the gene matches: 9. CDR3 amino acids: CASSEPLGLAGINNEQFF. The CDR3 DNA sequence: TGTGCCAGCAGTGAACCCCTGGGACTAGCGGGGATAAACAATGAGCAGTTCTTC.

The sample holds one count of this clone. V and J are TRBV5-1 and TRBJ1-1; D remains ambiguous. V was pared by 2 bases and J by 5 bases, with 10 bases between. Germline CDR1 SGHRS, CDR2 YFSETQ. The CDR3 sequence is 13 residues long. The CDR3 DNA sequence: TGCGCCAGCAGCTTTGAGTCAGGAACTGAAGCTTTCTTT. Its translation is CASSFESGTEAFF.

The chain is built from TRBV6-5 and TRBJ2-3; TRBD1 aligns across 7 bases. With 8 bases clipped from V and 2 bases from J, the junction kept 7 bases outside the gene matches. From germline, CDR1 is MNHEY and CDR2 SVGAGI. The CDR3 spans 14 residues. CDR3: CASFRQGTTDTQYF. The CDR3 nucleotides read TGTGCCAGCTTCCGACAGGGCACCACAGATACGCAGTATTTT.